This TCR beta chain emerged from a study of cytomegalovirus exposure and HLA in healthy donors. The ends lost 3 bases at V and 3 bases at J; junction bases unmatched: 13. CDR1 is SGDLS, CDR2 YYNGEE, per germline. The CDR3 totals 17 residues. Use of 60 Vbeta and 13 Jbeta primers characterized the PCR. Some clones are missing from TCRdb's copy, which holds only in-frame ones; the method was immunoSEQ multiplex PCR. The table lists 150,000 to 200,000 clones, more than 70% of them singletons. This TCR was sampled from a boy between 10 and 17 years old in good health and CMV-seronegative. The J gene is TRBJ2-7, the V gene TRBV9; 9 nucleotides align to TRBD1. The sequencing sample was made of PBMCs. The CDR3 loop is CASSDPLTGQGGYEQYF. In DNA, the CDR3 is TGTGCCAGCAGCGACCCTCTGACGGGACAGGGAGGCTACGAGCAGTACTTC.